In its sample, the clone carrying this T cell receptor beta chain was seen a few times. Uncontrolled infections, other autoimmune diseases, pregnancy or lactation led to exclusion of patients. Diagnoses were established using clinical symptoms, serum thyroxine and TRAb, thyroid ultrasound and orbital computed tomography. The entry originates in a study of T cells in Graves' hyperthyroidism and ophthalmopathy. TCR beta CDR3 regions were amplified from RNA. HTBI primers were the set used in a first-round RT-PCR of the TCR CDR3. TCRdb recomputed calls from the multiplex PCR reads with MiXCR, one row per CDR3 protein. The sample yields 750,000 to 950,000 distinct CDR3 sequences, about 38% seen once. This CDR3 is built from 14 residues. The junction had 6 bases not matched to a gene; V was cut back by 4 bases and J by 3 bases. The germline gives CDR1 SGDLS, CDR2 YYNGEE.

This sequence joins TRBV9 and TRBJ1-1, with TRBD1 matching over 7 bases. Sequencing used blood. The TCR originated in a young man with Graves' hyperthyroidism. The CDR3 sequence is CASSQEQGYTEAFF. The CDR3 coding sequence is TGTGCCAGCAGCCAAGAACAGGGGTACACTGAAGCTTTCTTT.